These T cell receptor beta chains were read from a single sample in a study of spatial heterogeneity in lung cancer. MiXCR, applied by TCRdb to the 5' RACE reads, yields one record per CDR3 protein. The table lists thousands of distinct CDR3 sequences, over 3% of them singletons. The input for sequencing was lung tumor tissue, taken at surgery. These receptors originate from a female donor with early-stage non-small cell lung cancer. Both conserved end residues are part of each CDR3. The order of the fields is clone size, J gene, D gene, V gene, CDR3 DNA, CDR3 protein. A D gene is named only where the DNA matches it firmly. Clone size is shown for a subset of rows, as once, few, many or a class of expanded clone.

clone_size: medium-sized
j_call: TRBJ1-1
d_call: .
v_call: TRBV7-9
cdr3_nt: TGTGCCAGCAGCCGCACAGGGAGTGGCACTGAAGCTTTCTTT
cdr3_aa: CASSRTGSGTEAFF

clone_size: medium-sized
j_call: TRBJ1-2
d_call: .
v_call: TRBV6-2/TRBV6-3
cdr3_nt: TGTGCCAGCAGGATTACAGGGACCTATGGCTACACCTTC
cdr3_aa: CASRITGTYGYTF

clone_size: medium-sized
j_call: TRBJ2-2
d_call: .
v_call: TRBV7-2
cdr3_nt: TGTGCCAGCACCCGCGACACTAACACCGGGGAGCTGTTTTTT
cdr3_aa: CASTRDTNTGELFF

clone_size: medium-sized
j_call: TRBJ2-7
d_call: .
v_call: TRBV7-2
cdr3_nt: TGTGCCAGCAGCTTAGATCTCACAGGGACCCACGAGCAGTACTTC
cdr3_aa: CASSLDLTGTHEQYF

clone_size: medium-sized
j_call: TRBJ2-5
d_call: TRBD1
v_call: TRBV6-6
cdr3_nt: TGTGCCAGCAGTGGGACAGGGGTCGCGAGGGAGACCCAGTACTTC
cdr3_aa: CASSGTGVARETQYF

clone_size: medium-sized
j_call: TRBJ2-5
d_call: TRBD1
v_call: TRBV2
cdr3_nt: TGTGCCAGCAGTCCCAGGACAGGGACAGGATCAGAGACCCAGTACTTC
cdr3_aa: CASSPRTGTGSETQYF

clone_size: medium-sized
j_call: TRBJ1-4
d_call: .
v_call: TRBV6-6
cdr3_nt: TGTGCCAGCCGGAATGAAAAACTGTTTTTT
cdr3_aa: CASRNEKLFF

clone_size: medium-sized
j_call: TRBJ2-3
d_call: .
v_call: TRBV9
cdr3_nt: TGTGCCAGCAGCTGGGGGGAGGGCACAGATACGCAGTATTTT
cdr3_aa: CASSWGEGTDTQYF

clone_size: many
j_call: TRBJ1-1
d_call: .
v_call: TRBV12-5
cdr3_nt: TGTGCTAGTGGACCTGTACAGGGAATGAACACTGAAGCTTTCTTT
cdr3_aa: CASGPVQGMNTEAFF

clone_size: medium-sized
j_call: TRBJ2-1
d_call: TRBD2
v_call: TRBV6-2/TRBV6-3
cdr3_nt: TGTGCCAGCAGTCTACTAGCGGGGGGGGGTGAGCAGTTCTTC
cdr3_aa: CASSLLAGGGEQFF

clone_size: many
j_call: TRBJ1-5
d_call: .
v_call: TRBV18
cdr3_nt: TGTGCCAGCTCACCAGGGTCTAATCAGCCCCAGCATTTT
cdr3_aa: CASSPGSNQPQHF

clone_size: medium-sized
j_call: TRBJ2-1
d_call: .
v_call: TRBV6-6
cdr3_nt: TGTGCCAGCAGTTACTCGTTGAATGAGCAGTTCTTC
cdr3_aa: CASSYSLNEQFF

clone_size: many
j_call: TRBJ2-7
d_call: .
v_call: TRBV7-2
cdr3_nt: TGTGCCAGCAGTCCGGAGTCACAGGCGACCTACGAGCAGTACTTC
cdr3_aa: CASSPESQATYEQYF

clone_size: .
j_call: TRBJ1-1
d_call: .
v_call: TRBV5-1
cdr3_nt: TGCGCCAGCAGCTTATCGGGACGCAACACTGAAGCTTTCTTT
cdr3_aa: CASSLSGRNTEAFF

clone_size: medium-sized
j_call: TRBJ1-6
d_call: TRBD1
v_call: TRBV6-6
cdr3_nt: TGTGCCAGCAGGGAACAGGGGGCAGAGTTGTCCCTCCACTTT
cdr3_aa: CASREQGAELSLHF

clone_size: many
j_call: TRBJ2-3
d_call: TRBD2
v_call: TRBV20-1
cdr3_nt: TGCAGTGCTAGCGACCCCTGGGGCGGGGGTGGAACAGATACGCAGTATTTT
cdr3_aa: CSASDPWGGGGTDTQYF

clone_size: many
j_call: TRBJ1-6
d_call: .
v_call: TRBV14
cdr3_nt: TGTGCCAGCAGCCAGGGTATGGTCAATTCACCCCTCCACTTT
cdr3_aa: CASSQGMVNSPLHF

clone_size: many
j_call: TRBJ1-4
d_call: .
v_call: TRBV4-3
cdr3_nt: TGCGCCAGCAGCCAAGATAGGGCCTGGGCCTTTAATGAAAAACTGTTTTTT
cdr3_aa: CASSQDRAWAFNEKLFF

clone_size: medium-sized
j_call: TRBJ2-1
d_call: .
v_call: TRBV3-1
cdr3_nt: TGTGCCAGCAGCCTCGTTTCTAGTGAGCAGTTCTTC
cdr3_aa: CASSLVSSEQFF

clone_size: many
j_call: TRBJ1-1
d_call: TRBD1
v_call: TRBV12-3/TRBV12-4
cdr3_nt: TGTGCCAGCAGTCCGCCGGACAGGCGGAACACTGAAGCTTTCTTT
cdr3_aa: CASSPPDRRNTEAFF

clone_size: medium-sized
j_call: TRBJ2-1
d_call: .
v_call: TRBV4-1
cdr3_nt: TGCGCCAGCAGCCAGCGTGGCTACAATGAGCAGTTCTTC
cdr3_aa: CASSQRGYNEQFF

clone_size: medium-sized
j_call: TRBJ1-2
d_call: .
v_call: TRBV20-1
cdr3_nt: TGCAGTGCTCTCCCAGAAAATAACTATGGCTACACCTTC
cdr3_aa: CSALPENNYGYTF

clone_size: medium-sized
j_call: TRBJ2-1
d_call: TRBD1
v_call: TRBV29-1
cdr3_nt: TGCAGCGCTGCAAGGACAGGGACCCTCAATGAGCAGTTCTTC
cdr3_aa: CSAARTGTLNEQFF

clone_size: medium-sized
j_call: TRBJ2-6
d_call: .
v_call: TRBV27
cdr3_nt: TGTGCCAGCAGTTTACGCCCCCCTAGGAGGGGGGAACTCTCTGGGGCCAACGTCCTGACTTTC
cdr3_aa: CASSLRPPRRGELSGANVLTF

clone_size: medium-sized
j_call: TRBJ1-2
d_call: .
v_call: TRBV5-1
cdr3_nt: TGCGCCAGCAGCTTGGCGGCGGAACCATATGGCTACACCTTC
cdr3_aa: CASSLAAEPYGYTF

clone_size: medium-sized
j_call: TRBJ2-7
d_call: .
v_call: TRBV7-2
cdr3_nt: TGTGCCAGCAGCTACCTGGGGGCAGGGGCGGGCTACGAGCAGTACTTC
cdr3_aa: CASSYLGAGAGYEQYF

clone_size: many
j_call: TRBJ2-6
d_call: .
v_call: TRBV10-3
cdr3_nt: TGTGCCATCAGTGAGTCAGTCGGCGGTCCCAACGTCCTGACTTTC
cdr3_aa: CAISESVGGPNVLTF

clone_size: medium-sized
j_call: TRBJ2-7
d_call: .
v_call: TRBV6-2/TRBV6-3
cdr3_nt: TGTGCCAGCAGCTCCTTCCTCGGAGCCTCCTACGAGCAGTACTTC
cdr3_aa: CASSSFLGASYEQYF

clone_size: medium-sized
j_call: TRBJ2-3
d_call: .
v_call: TRBV29-1
cdr3_nt: TGCAGCGTTGATGGGGGGAACCCCTATGATACGCAGTATTTT
cdr3_aa: CSVDGGNPYDTQYF